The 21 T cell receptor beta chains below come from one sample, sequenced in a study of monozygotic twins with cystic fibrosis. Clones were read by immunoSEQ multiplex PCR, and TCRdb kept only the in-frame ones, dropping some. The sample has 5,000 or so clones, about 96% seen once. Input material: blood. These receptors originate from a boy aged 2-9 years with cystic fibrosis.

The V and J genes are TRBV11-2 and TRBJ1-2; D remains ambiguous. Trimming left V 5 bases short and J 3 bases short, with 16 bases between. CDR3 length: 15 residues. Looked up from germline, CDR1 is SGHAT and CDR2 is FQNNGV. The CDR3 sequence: CASSPRPRAYYGYTF. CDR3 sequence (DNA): TGTGCCAGCAGCCCCAGGCCAAGGGCTTACTATGGCTACACCTTC.

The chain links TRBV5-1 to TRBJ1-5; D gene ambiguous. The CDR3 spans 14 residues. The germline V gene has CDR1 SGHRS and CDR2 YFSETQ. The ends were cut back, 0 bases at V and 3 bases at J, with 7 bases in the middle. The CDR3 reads CASSLDSPNQPQHF. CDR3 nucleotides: TGCGCCAGCAGCTTGGACTCTCCCAATCAGCCCCAGCATTTT. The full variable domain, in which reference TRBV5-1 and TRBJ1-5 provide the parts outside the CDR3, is KAGVTQTPRYLIKTRGQQVTLSCSPISGHRSVSWYQQTPGQGLQFLFEYFSETQRNKGNFPGRFSGRQFSNSRSEMNVSTLELGDSALYLCASSLDSPNQPQHFGDGTRLSIL.

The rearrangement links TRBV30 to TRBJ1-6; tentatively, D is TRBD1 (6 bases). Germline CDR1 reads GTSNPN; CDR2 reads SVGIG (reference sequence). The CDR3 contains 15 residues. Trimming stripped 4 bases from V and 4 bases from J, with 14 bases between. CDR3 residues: CAWKRTDLYNSPLHF. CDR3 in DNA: TGTGCCTGGAAAAGGACAGACCTTTATAATTCACCCCTCCACTTT. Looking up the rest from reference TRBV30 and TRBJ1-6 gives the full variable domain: SQTIHQWPATLVQPVGSPLSLECTVEGTSNPNLYWYRQAAGRGLQLLFYSVGIGQISSEVPQNLSASRPQDRQFILSSKKLLLSDSGFYLCAWKRTDLYNSPLHFGNGTRLTVT.

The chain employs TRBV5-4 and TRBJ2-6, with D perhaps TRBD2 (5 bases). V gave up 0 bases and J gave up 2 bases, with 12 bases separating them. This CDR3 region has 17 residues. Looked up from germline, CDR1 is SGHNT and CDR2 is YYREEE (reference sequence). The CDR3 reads CASSLVRVRTGANVLTF. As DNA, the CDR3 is TGTGCCAGCAGCTTGGTGAGGGTTAGAACTGGGGCCAACGTCCTGACTTTC.

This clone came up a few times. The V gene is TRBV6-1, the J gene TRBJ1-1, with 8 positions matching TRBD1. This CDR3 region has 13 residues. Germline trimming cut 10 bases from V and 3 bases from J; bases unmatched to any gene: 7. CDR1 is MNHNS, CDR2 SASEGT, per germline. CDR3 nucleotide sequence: TGTGCCACCAGGACAGGGATGTACACTGAAGCTTTCTTT. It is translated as CATRTGMYTEAFF.

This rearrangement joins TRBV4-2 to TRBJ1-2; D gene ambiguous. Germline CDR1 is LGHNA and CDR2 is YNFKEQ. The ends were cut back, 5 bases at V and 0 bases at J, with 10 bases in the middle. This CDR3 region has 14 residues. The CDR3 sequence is CASSLTLTNYGYTF. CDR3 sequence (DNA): TGTGCCAGCAGCTTAACGCTTACTAACTATGGCTACACCTTC.

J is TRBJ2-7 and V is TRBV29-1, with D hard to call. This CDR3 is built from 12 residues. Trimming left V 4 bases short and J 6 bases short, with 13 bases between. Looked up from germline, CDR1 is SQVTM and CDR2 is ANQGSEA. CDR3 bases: TGCAGCGTTGCTGGGTCTTGGTCCGAGCAGTACTTC. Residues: CSVAGSWSEQYF.

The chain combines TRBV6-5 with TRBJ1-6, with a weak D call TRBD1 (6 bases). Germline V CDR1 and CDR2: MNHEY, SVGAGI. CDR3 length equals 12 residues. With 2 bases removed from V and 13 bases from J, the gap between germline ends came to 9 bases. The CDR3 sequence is CASSYTGWPLHF. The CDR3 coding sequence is TGTGCCAGCAGTTACACAGGGTGGCCCCTCCACTTT.

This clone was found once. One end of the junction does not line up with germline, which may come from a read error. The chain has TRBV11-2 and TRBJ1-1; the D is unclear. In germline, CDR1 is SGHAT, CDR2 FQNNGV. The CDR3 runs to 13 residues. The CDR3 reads CASSLGLGTQAFF. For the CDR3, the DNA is TGTGCCAGCAGCTTAGGCTTGGGCACTCAAGCTTTCTTT.

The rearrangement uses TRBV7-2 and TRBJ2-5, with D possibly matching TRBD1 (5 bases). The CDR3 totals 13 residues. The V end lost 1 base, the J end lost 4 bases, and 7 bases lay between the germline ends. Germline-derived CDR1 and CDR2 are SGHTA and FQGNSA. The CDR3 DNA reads TGTGCCAGCAGCTTAGTGGGGCGAGAGACCCAGTACTTC. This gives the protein CASSLVGRETQYF.

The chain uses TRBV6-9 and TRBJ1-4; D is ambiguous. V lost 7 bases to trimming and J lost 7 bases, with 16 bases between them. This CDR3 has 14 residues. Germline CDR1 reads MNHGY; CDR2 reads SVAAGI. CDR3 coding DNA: TGTGCCAGCAACCCCGAGGAGGAGGTTGAAAAACTGTTTTTT. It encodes CASNPEEEVEKLFF.

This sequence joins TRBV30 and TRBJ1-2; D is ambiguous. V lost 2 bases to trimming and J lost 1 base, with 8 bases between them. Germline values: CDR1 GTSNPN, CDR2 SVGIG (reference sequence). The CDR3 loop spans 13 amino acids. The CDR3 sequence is CAWSSSYNYGYTF. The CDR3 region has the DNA TGTGCCTGGAGTTCCAGTTATAACTATGGCTACACCTTC.

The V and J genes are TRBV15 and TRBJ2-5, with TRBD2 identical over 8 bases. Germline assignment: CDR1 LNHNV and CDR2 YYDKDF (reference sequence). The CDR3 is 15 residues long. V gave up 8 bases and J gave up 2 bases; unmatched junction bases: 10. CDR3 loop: CATRGGAGIQETQYF. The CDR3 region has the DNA TGTGCCACCCGGGGGGGGGCAGGTATTCAAGAGACCCAGTACTTC.

The DNA for the CDR3 is TGTGCCAGCAGCGCCCTGGGGGGGAAGAATTCACCCCTCCACTTT. Encoded protein: CASSALGGKNSPLHF. The gene calls are TRBV9 and TRBJ1-6; D is possibly TRBD1 (5 bases). This CDR3 has 15 residues. The germline V gene has CDR1 SGDLS and CDR2 YYNGEE. V lost 3 bases, J lost 7 bases, and 14 bases lay in between.

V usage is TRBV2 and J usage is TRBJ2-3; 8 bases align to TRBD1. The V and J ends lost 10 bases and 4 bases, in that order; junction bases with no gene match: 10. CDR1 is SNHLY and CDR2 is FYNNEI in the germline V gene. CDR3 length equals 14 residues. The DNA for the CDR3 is TGTGCCATAGAGACAGGGGATGGGTCAGATACGCAGTATTTT. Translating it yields CAIETGDGSDTQYF.

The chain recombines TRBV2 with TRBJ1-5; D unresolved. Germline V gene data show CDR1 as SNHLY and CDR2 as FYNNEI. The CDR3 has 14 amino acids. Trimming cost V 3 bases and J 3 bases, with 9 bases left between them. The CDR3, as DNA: TGTGCCAGCAGTGAGGCAGGCTACAATCAGCCCCAGCATTTT. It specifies CASSEAGYNQPQHF. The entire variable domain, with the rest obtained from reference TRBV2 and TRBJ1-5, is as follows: EPEVTQTPSHQVTQMGQEVILRCVPISNHLYFYWYRQILGQKVEFLVSFYNNEISEKSEIFDDQFSVERPDGSNFTLKIRSTKLEDSAMYFCASSEAGYNQPQHFGDGTRLSIL.

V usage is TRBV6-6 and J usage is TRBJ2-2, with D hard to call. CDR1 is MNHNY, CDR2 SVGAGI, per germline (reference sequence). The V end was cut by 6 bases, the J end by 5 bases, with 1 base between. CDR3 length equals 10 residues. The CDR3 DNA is TGTGCCAGCAGAACCGGGGAGCTGTTTTTT. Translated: CASRTGELFF.

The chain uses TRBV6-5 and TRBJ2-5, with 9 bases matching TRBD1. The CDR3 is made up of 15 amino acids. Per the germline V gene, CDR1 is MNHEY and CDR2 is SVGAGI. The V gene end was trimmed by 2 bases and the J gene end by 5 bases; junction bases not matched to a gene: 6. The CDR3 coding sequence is TGTGCCAGCAGTTACGGTTACAGGGGGCGCGAGACCCAGTACTTC. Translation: CASSYGYRGRETQYF.

Here the CDR3 reads CAIRPVRSEQFF. The CDR3 DNA sequence: TGTGCCATAAGACCCGTCAGGAGTGAGCAGTTCTTC. The chain recombines TRBV2 with TRBJ2-1; D is unclear. The ends were cut back, 10 bases at V and 9 bases at J, with 16 bases in the middle. The CDR3 consists of 12 residues. The germline CDR1 and CDR2 sequences are SNHLY and FYNNEI.

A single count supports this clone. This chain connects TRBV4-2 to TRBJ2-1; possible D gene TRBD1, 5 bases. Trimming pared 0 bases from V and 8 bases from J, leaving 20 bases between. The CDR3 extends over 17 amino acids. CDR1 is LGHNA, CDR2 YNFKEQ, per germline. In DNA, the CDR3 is TGTGCCAGCAGCCAAGAAATCGGTCTCAGGGTTCACGATGAGCAGTTCTTC. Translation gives CASSQEIGLRVHDEQFF.

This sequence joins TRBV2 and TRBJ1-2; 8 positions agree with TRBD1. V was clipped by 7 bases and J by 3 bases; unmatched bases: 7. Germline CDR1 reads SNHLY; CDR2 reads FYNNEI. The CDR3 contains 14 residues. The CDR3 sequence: CASKRDRGDYGYTF. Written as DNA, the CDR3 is TGTGCCAGCAAAAGAGACAGGGGAGACTATGGCTACACCTTC.